The 30 T cell receptor beta chains presented below share a single source sample, sequenced in a study of blood T cell repertoires in COVID-19. Produced via immunoSEQ multiplex PCR; TCRdb's table is partial and in-frame only. The sample lists under 200,000 clones; around 74% were seen once. The sequencing sample was made of peripheral blood. These receptors all come from a woman in her sixties with COVID-19, enrolled during active disease.

The chain combines TRBV7-9 with TRBJ2-3, with D tentatively TRBD2 (5 bases). Trimming left V 2 bases short and J 3 bases short, with 18 bases between. This CDR3 contains 17 residues. Germline V gene data show CDR1 as SEHNR and CDR2 as FQNEAQ (reference sequence). In DNA form, the CDR3 reads TGTGCCAGCAGCTTACGAATTTCCGCGGGTGGGACAGATACGCAGTATTTT. It translates to CASSLRISAGGTDTQYF.

The CDR3 spells CASSLQGLNSGNTIYF. The CDR3 nucleotides are TGTGCCAGCAGCTTACAGGGCCTTAACTCTGGAAACACCATATATTTT. The chain recombines TRBV5-6 with TRBJ1-3, with D perhaps matching TRBD1 (6 bases). This CDR3 comprises 16 residues. Germline CDR1 SGHDT, CDR2 YYEEEE. V gave up 2 bases and J gave up 0 bases, with 12 bases separating them.

In its sample, this clone ranks as medium-sized. This chain connects TRBV2 to TRBJ2-7, with a tentative D call TRBD1 (6 bases). CDR1 is SNHLY and CDR2 is FYNNEI in the germline V gene. CDR3 size: 13 residues. Trimming removed 7 bases at V and 0 bases at J, with 10 bases between. CDR3 DNA sequence: TGTGCCAGCACTAGACAGGACTCCTACGAGCAGTACGTC. As protein: CASTRQDSYEQYV.

The chain links TRBV7-9 to TRBJ2-4, with TRBD2 identical over 11 bases. With V trimmed by 2 bases and J by 1 base, 7 bases remained unmatched. Germline V gene lookup returns CDR1 SEHNR and CDR2 FQNEAQ (reference sequence). The CDR3 is 18 amino acids. The CDR3: CASSLSLAGESAKNIQYF. The DNA of the CDR3 is TGTGCCAGCAGCTTATCACTAGCGGGAGAGTCGGCCAAAAACATTCAGTACTTC. The full variable domain, with the rest looked up from reference TRBV7-9 and TRBJ2-4, is DTGVSQNPRHKITKRGQNVTFRCDPISEHNRLYWYRQTLGQGPEFLTYFQNEAQLEKSRLLSDRFSAERPKGSFSTLEIQRTEQGDSAMYLCASSLSLAGESAKNIQYFGAGTRLSVL.

The chain joins TRBV19 to TRBJ2-3; no clear D gene. CDR1 and CDR2 (germline): LNHDA, SQIVND (reference sequence). The length of the CDR3 is 11 residues. V was pared by 6 bases and J by 2 bases, with 3 bases between. The CDR3: CASSHTDTQYF. DNA for the CDR3: TGTGCCAGTAGCCACACAGATACGCAGTATTTT.

V is TRBV10-1 and J is TRBJ2-1; D ambiguous. The V and J ends lost 2 bases and 0 bases respectively, with 8 bases between them. Germline values: CDR1 WNHNN, CDR2 SYGVQD (reference sequence). The CDR3 spans 15 residues. The CDR3 nucleotides are TGCGCCAGCAGTGAGCGGTCCCACTCCTACAATGAGCAGTTCTTC. Translated, it gives CASSERSHSYNEQFF.

The chain employs TRBV10-3 and TRBJ1-1, with 8 bases fitting TRBD1. Per the germline V gene, CDR1 is ENHRY and CDR2 is SYGVKD. The CDR3 consists of 13 residues. V lost 7 bases to trimming and J lost 5 bases; unmatched junction nucleotides: 6. In nucleotides, the CDR3 is TGTGCCATCAAGAACAGGGGGGAGACTGAAGCTTTCTTT. This translates into CAIKNRGETEAFF.

V is TRBV6-5 and J is TRBJ2-1; 12 nucleotides match TRBD2. The CDR3 totals 14 residues. V was clipped by 6 bases and J by 6 bases; unmatched bases: 3. The germline V gene has CDR1 MNHEY and CDR2 SVGAGI. In nucleotides, the CDR3 is TGTGCCAGCAGCTCGGGACTAGCGGGCAATGAGCAGTTCTTC. This translates into CASSSGLAGNEQFF.

The J gene is TRBJ1-4, the V gene TRBV12-3 or TRBV12-4; tentative D call: TRBD1 (5 bases). The CDR3 is made up of 12 amino acids. The V and J ends lost 5 bases and 12 bases respectively, with 13 bases between them. DNA for the CDR3: TGTGCCAGCAGTATTACCAGGGTGGAACTGTTTTTT. Translated: CASSITRVELFF.

Comments on this clone: A read error may account for a junction end that differs from germline. J is TRBJ2-5 and V is TRBV11-2; 12 bases match TRBD2. Germline loops: CDR1 SGHAT, CDR2 FQNNGV. The CDR3 spans 16 residues. This CDR3 is CASSDPSGGAQKTQYF. The CDR3 bases are TGTGCCAGCAGCGACCCTAGCGGGGGGGCCCAAAAGACCCAGTACTTC. The variable domain in full, completed from reference TRBV11-2 and TRBJ2-5, reads EAGVAQSPRYKIIEKRQSVAFWCNPISGHATLYWYQQILGQGPKLLIQFQNNGVVDDSQLPKDRFSAERLKGVDSTLKIQPAKLEDSAVYLCASSDPSGGAQKTQYFGPGTRLLVL.

This chain uses TRBV7-9 with TRBJ2-1, with 7 bases lining up with TRBD1. J was trimmed by 4 bases and V by 1 base; bases with no gene match: 1. Per the germline V gene, CDR1 is SEHNR and CDR2 is FQNEAQ (reference sequence). The CDR3 extends over 14 amino acids. The chain's CDR3 is CASSLVGQYNEQFF. CDR3 nucleotide sequence: TGTGCCAGCAGCTTAGTGGGACAGTACAATGAGCAGTTCTTC.

V is TRBV7-3 and J is TRBJ1-1, with a weak D call TRBD1 (6 bases). With 4 bases removed from V and 7 bases from J, the gap between germline ends came to 16 bases. The germline V gene has CDR1 SGHTA and CDR2 FQGTGA. There are 14 residues in the CDR3. The CDR3: CASSSNGGQGEAFF. DNA for the CDR3: TGTGCCAGCAGCTCAAACGGGGGGCAAGGTGAAGCTTTCTTT.

The V and J genes are TRBV5-1 and TRBJ1-4; no clear D gene. CDR1 SGHRS and CDR2 YFSETQ come from the germline V gene. The CDR3 is made up of 14 amino acids. Trimming shortened V by 5 bases and J by 3 bases, and 11 bases separated the two germline ends. CDR3 loop: CASSSREANEKLFF. In nucleotides, the CDR3 is TGCGCCAGCAGTTCGAGGGAAGCTAATGAAAAACTGTTTTTT.

The chain has TRBV6-5 and TRBJ2-7; 9 bases line up with TRBD2. The CDR3 contains 15 residues. Trimming removed 6 bases from V and 2 bases from J; junction bases left unmatched: 8. Germline V gene data show CDR1 as MNHEY and CDR2 as SVGAGI. The CDR3 nucleotides read TGTGCCAGCAGGTCCTCCAGCGGGAGGACCTACGAGCAGTACTTC. As protein: CASRSSSGRTYEQYF.

The genes are TRBV7-6 and TRBJ2-7; 9 bases fit TRBD2. Trimming removed 5 bases from V and 0 bases from J; junction bases left unmatched: 8. Germline lookup yields CDR1 SGHVS and CDR2 FNYEAQ. The CDR3 consists of 16 residues. CDR3 sequence (DNA): TGTGCCAGCAGCCCCGCGGGAGGGGACAGCTCCTACGAGCAGTACTTC. Encoded protein: CASSPAGGDSSYEQYF.

The rearrangement joins TRBV13 to TRBJ1-2; 8 nucleotides match TRBD1. CDR3 length: 18 residues. J lost 4 bases, V lost 2 bases, and 15 bases had no gene match. The germline gives CDR1 PRHDT, CDR2 FYEKMQ (reference sequence). In DNA, the CDR3 is TGTGCCAGCAGCTTAAAAGCCCAAACCAGACAGGGGCGCTATGGCTACACCTTC. It translates to CASSLKAQTRQGRYGYTF.

The chain has TRBV3-1 (or the pseudogene TRBV3-2) and TRBJ1-3; D gene ambiguous. CDR3 length: 15 residues. The V end lost 1 base, the J end lost 0 bases, and 7 bases lay between the germline ends. Germline lookup yields CDR1 LGHDT and CDR2 YNNKEL (reference sequence). The chain's CDR3 is CASSQVPYSGNTIYF. The CDR3 DNA reads as TGTGCCAGCAGCCAAGTACCCTACTCTGGAAACACCATATATTTT.

This CDR3 reads CASSPARGSGNTIYF. The CDR3 DNA is TGTGCCAGCTCACCTGCCAGGGGCTCTGGAAACACCATATATTTT. The genes are TRBV18 and TRBJ1-3, with D maybe TRBD1 (6 bases). Germline CDR1 is KGHSH and CDR2 is LQKENI. There are 15 residues in the CDR3. The V gene lost 3 bases and the J gene lost 0 bases, with 9 bases spanning the gap.

The genes are TRBV5-8 and TRBJ2-2, with D perhaps TRBD2 (7 bases). Trimming stripped 1 base from V and 6 bases from J, with 16 bases between. The CDR3 sequence is 16 residues long. The germline CDR1 and CDR2 sequences are SGHTS and YDEGEE. DNA for the CDR3: TGTGCCAGCAGCTTGAAGGGCGGGGGCCACCCCGGGGAGCTGTTTTTT. Encoded protein: CASSLKGGGHPGELFF. The full variable domain, with the rest looked up from reference TRBV5-8 and TRBJ2-2, is EAGVTQSPTHLIKTRGQQATLRCSPISGHTSVYWYQQALGLGLQFLLWYDEGEERNRGNFPPRFSGRQFPNYSSELNVNALELEDSALYLCASSLKGGGHPGELFFGEGSRLTVL.

This clone appeared a few times. The chain recombines TRBV13 with TRBJ1-3; TRBD1 is a possible D gene (5 bases). Germline V gene sequence: CDR1 PRHDT, CDR2 FYEKMQ (reference sequence). V lost 5 bases, J lost 0 bases, and 17 bases lay in between. This CDR3 contains 17 residues. CDR3 nucleotides: TGTGCCAGCAGCGCCGCCCCAACAGGCCACTCTGGAAACACCATATATTTT. This sequence encodes CASSAAPTGHSGNTIYF.

The V and J genes are TRBV5-1 and TRBJ2-1, with 10 bases lining up with TRBD2. This CDR3 has 15 residues. The germline CDR1 and CDR2 sequences are SGHRS and YFSETQ. V trimming: 2 bases; J trimming: 6 bases; junction bases outside the gene matches: 5. CDR3 sequence reads: CASSFSSGSFNEQFF. The CDR3 DNA sequence: TGCGCCAGCAGCTTTTCTAGCGGGAGTTTCAATGAGCAGTTCTTC.

V is TRBV4-2 and J is TRBJ2-3, with TRBD1 matching over 10 bases. Germline V gene data show CDR1 as LGHNA and CDR2 as YNFKEQ. The V segment lost 3 bases and the J segment 2 bases; nucleotides outside the gene matches: 11. CDR3 length: 18 residues. CDR3 sequence (DNA): TGTGCCAGCAGCCAGGAACAGGGACAGGGGACGTACACAGATACGCAGTATTTT. It translates to CASSQEQGQGTYTDTQYF.

In this sample, this clone turned up once. The chain links TRBV7-2 to TRBJ1-4, with 9 bases aligning to TRBD1. The germline gives CDR1 SGHTA, CDR2 FQGNSA. The V segment lost 5 bases and the J segment 7 bases; nucleotides outside the gene matches: 8. The CDR3 runs 15 residues. DNA for the CDR3: TGTGCCAGCAGCACCTGGGGACAGGGTCGTGAAAAACTGTTTTTT. Its translation is CASSTWGQGREKLFF. Supplemented by reference TRBV7-2 and TRBJ1-4, the full variable domain reads GAGVSQSPSNKVTEKGKDVELRCDPISGHTALYWYRQSLGQGLEFLIYFQGNSAPDKSGLPSDRFSAERTGGSVSTLTIQRTQQEDSAVYLCASSTWGQGREKLFFGSGTQLSVL.

This clone showed up just once. The V gene is TRBV10-2, the J gene TRBJ2-7; tentatively, D is TRBD1 (5 bases). This CDR3 is 14 amino acids long. Germline CDR1 is WSHSY and CDR2 is SAAADI. The germline V and J ends were trimmed by 6 bases and 0 bases, with 12 bases remaining between them. The CDR3 nucleotides read TGCGCCAGCAGGCTCCGACAGAGCTCCTACGAGCAGTACGTC. Protein: CASRLRQSSYEQYV.

This clone has just one count. This chain joins TRBV11-2 and TRBJ2-3; 8 positions agree with TRBD2. The trim removed 5 bases at V and 4 bases at J, leaving 17 bases unmatched. CDR3 length: 18 residues. Germline assignment: CDR1 SGHAT and CDR2 FQNNGV. CDR3 sequence (DNA): TGTGCCAGCAGCCCATACCACGCGGGAGGCTCCCACCCAGATACGCAGTATTTT. Its protein product is CASSPYHAGGSHPDTQYF.

This clone showed up just a few times. V gene TRBV6-5 combines with J gene TRBJ1-1; D gene uncertain. This CDR3 contains 11 residues. CDR1 and CDR2 (germline): MNHEY, SVGAGI. The V gene lost 4 bases and the J gene lost 6 bases, with 6 bases spanning the gap. The CDR3 DNA reads TGTGCCAGCAGTTTTCTCTCTGAAGCTTTCTTT. Translating gives CASSFLSEAFF.

The chain recombines TRBV5-1 with TRBJ2-7, with D possibly TRBD1 on 5 matching bases. The CDR3 length is 16 residues. Trimming stripped 2 bases from V and 4 bases from J, with 19 bases between. Germline V gene sequence: CDR1 SGHRS, CDR2 YFSETQ. The DNA for the CDR3 is TGCGCCAGCAGCTTCGGAACCCAGGGATTGAAATACGAGCAGTACTTC. Translated: CASSFGTQGLKYEQYF.

This clone was found a few times. The CDR3 spells CASSWGVYNTGELFF. Here the CDR3 DNA reads TGTGCCAGCAGCTGGGGGGTATATAACACCGGGGAGCTGTTTTTT. The chain links TRBV5-5 to TRBJ2-2, with D perhaps TRBD2 (6 bases). V was cut by 3 bases and J by 2 bases, with 11 bases left in between. The germline V gene has CDR1 SGHKS and CDR2 YYEKEE (reference sequence). The CDR3 loop spans 15 amino acids. The variable domain in full, with the rest retrieved from reference TRBV5-5 and TRBJ2-2, is DAGVTQSPTHLIKTRGQQVTLRCSPISGHKSVSWYQQVLGQGPQFIFQYYEKEERGRGNFPDRFSARQFPNYSSELNVNALLLGDSALYLCASSWGVYNTGELFFGEGSRLTVL.

The genes are TRBV11-2 and TRBJ2-5; TRBD2 matches at 9 bases. From germline, CDR1 is SGHAT and CDR2 FQNNGV. CDR3 length: 18 amino acids. The V segment lost 0 bases and the J segment 2 bases; nucleotides outside the gene matches: 10. The CDR3 nucleotides are TGTGCCAGCAGCTTAGATGCATTCCTAGCGGGACGTCAAGAGACCCAGTACTTC. Amino acid sequence: CASSLDAFLAGRQETQYF.

This sequence joins TRBV5-4 and TRBJ1-2; a possible D gene is TRBD1 (5 bases). This CDR3 comprises 17 residues. Germline V gene lookup returns CDR1 SGHNT and CDR2 YYREEE (reference sequence). Trimming stripped 2 bases from V and 0 bases from J, with 17 bases between. The CDR3 sequence is CASSLNSGFPANYGYTF. Written as DNA, the CDR3 is TGTGCCAGCAGCTTAAACTCAGGGTTCCCAGCTAACTATGGCTACACCTTC.